The 12 T cell receptor beta chains given below trace back to one sample, sequenced in a study of T cell responses to AZD1222 COVID-19 vaccine. Libraries were prepared by immunoSEQ multiplex PCR; TCRdb keeps only in-frame clonotypes and omits some of them. The sample yields roughly 110,000 clones, roughly nine tenths seen once. Sequenced here: peripheral blood, sampled 28 days after the second AZD1222 dose. The receptor set was obtained from an adult who received the AZD1222 COVID-19 vaccine.

The chain links TRBV10-1 to TRBJ1-2; D remains ambiguous. Germline V CDR1 and CDR2: WNHNN, SYGVQD (reference sequence). V shed 11 bases and J shed 4 bases, with 23 bases lying between them. CDR3 length: 15 amino acids. The CDR3, as DNA: TGCGCCGATTCCCAGGTGCCAACTCTCCTCTATGGCTACACCTTC. Translation gives CADSQVPTLLYGYTF.

In its sample, this clone was seen a few times. This rearrangement joins TRBV24-1 to TRBJ2-2, with D possibly being TRBD2 (5 bases). From germline, CDR1 is KGHDR and CDR2 SFDVKD. This CDR3 has 14 residues. V lost 6 bases, J lost 3 bases, and 10 bases lay in between. In DNA form, the CDR3 reads TGTGCCACCAGTCCCCGAGGGTACACCGGGGAGCTGTTTTTT. Protein: CATSPRGYTGELFF.

This chain joins TRBV4-3 and TRBJ2-6; D is perhaps TRBD1 (6 bases). CDR1 and CDR2 from the germline V gene are LGHNA and YSLEER. The V gene lost 3 bases and the J gene lost 4 bases, with 28 bases spanning the gap. The CDR3 has 21 amino acids. CDR3 sequence: CASSQDLGQGPRVSGANVLTF. CDR3 sequence (DNA): TGCGCCAGCAGCCAGGACCTAGGGCAGGGGCCACGGGTTTCAGGGGCCAACGTCCTGACTTTC.

The CDR3 sequence is CASSFDRGNYGYTF. The CDR3 DNA sequence: TGTGCCAGCAGTTTTGACAGGGGGAACTATGGCTACACCTTC. The genes are TRBV6-5 and TRBJ1-2; 9 bases are shared with TRBD1. Germline CDR1 is MNHEY and CDR2 is SVGAGI. V lost 4 bases and J lost 2; bases outside the gene matches: 2. The CDR3 is made up of 14 amino acids.

This rearrangement joins TRBV7-2 to TRBJ1-2; maybe TRBD1 (6 bases). The length of the CDR3 is 16 residues. V shed 1 base and J shed 4 bases, with 16 bases lying between them. In germline, CDR1 is SGHTA, CDR2 FQGNSA. CDR3 amino acids: CASSLDLDSLLYGYTF. The CDR3, as DNA: TGTGCCAGCAGCTTAGATCTGGACAGCCTTCTCTATGGCTACACCTTC.

The CDR3 loop is CASTLMRFQETQYF. The CDR3 DNA is TGTGCCAGCACCCTGATGAGGTTCCAAGAGACCCAGTACTTC. This chain joins TRBV6-5 and TRBJ2-5, with unresolved D. V lost 7 bases, J lost 1 base, and 13 bases lay in between. CDR1 is MNHEY and CDR2 is SVGAGI in the germline V gene. The CDR3 totals 14 residues.

V and J are TRBV6-5 and TRBJ1-4, with a weak D call TRBD1 (6 bases). Germline assignment: CDR1 MNHEY and CDR2 SVGAGI. V was clipped by 6 bases and J by 7 bases, with 9 bases between them. There are 12 residues in the CDR3. The CDR3 reads CASRETGEKLFF. The CDR3 DNA is TGTGCCAGCAGGGAGACAGGTGAAAAACTGTTTTTT.

The chain employs TRBV19 and TRBJ1-1; 8 positions agree with TRBD1. The CDR3 consists of 15 residues. Germline V gene data show CDR1 as LNHDA and CDR2 as SQIVND (reference sequence). V dropped 6 bases and J dropped 5; count of bases not matched to a gene: 11. CDR3 region: CASSLPGGSRTEAFF. The CDR3 DNA sequence: TGTGCCAGTAGCCTTCCAGGGGGCAGTCGGACTGAAGCTTTCTTT.

V is TRBV10-1 and J is TRBJ1-3; D ambiguous. V was cut by 2 bases and J by 2 bases, with 7 bases left in between. Germline-derived CDR1 and CDR2 are WNHNN and SYGVQD (reference sequence). The CDR3 runs to 14 residues. The CDR3 coding sequence is TGCGCCAGCAGTGAGCTGTCAGCTGGAAACACCATATATTTT. It yields the protein CASSELSAGNTIYF.

This chain joins TRBV29-1 and TRBJ2-5; 7 nucleotides align to TRBD2. From germline, CDR1 is SQVTM and CDR2 ANQGSEA. The CDR3 has 14 residues. Germline trimming cut 2 bases from V and 5 bases from J; bases unmatched to any gene: 8. CDR3 in DNA: TGCAGCGTTGAATATAGGGTCGGGGGGGAGACCCAGTACTTC. Translating it yields CSVEYRVGGETQYF. Variable domain in full (rest from reference TRBV29-1 and TRBJ2-5): SAVISQKPSRDICQRGTSLTIQCQVDSQVTMMFWYRQQPGQSLTLIATANQGSEATYESGFVIDKFPISRPNLTFSTLTVSNMSPEDSSIYLCSVEYRVGGETQYFGPGTRLLVL.

As DNA, the CDR3 is TGTGCCAGCTCCTGGACAGACGCGGGCAATCAGCCCCAGCATTTT. Residues: CASSWTDAGNQPQHF. V is TRBV18 and J is TRBJ1-5; weak D call: TRBD1 (6 bases). The CDR3 sequence is 15 residues long. Germline loops: CDR1 KGHSH, CDR2 LQKENI. Trimming took 6 bases from V and 2 from J, leaving 14 bases between them.

V usage is TRBV5-4 and J usage is TRBJ1-5; perhaps TRBD1 as D (5 bases). V was cut by 4 bases and J by 7 bases, with 21 bases left in between. CDR1 SGHNT and CDR2 YYREEE come from the germline V gene (reference sequence). The CDR3 is 16 residues long. This chain's CDR3 is CASSQPGHPVSQPQHF. CDR3 in DNA: TGTGCCAGCAGCCAACCCGGACACCCCGTCTCCCAGCCCCAGCATTTT.